This passage covers 24 T cell receptor beta chains from one sample sequenced in a study of T cells in Graves' hyperthyroidism and ophthalmopathy. RNA transcripts served as the template for amplifying TCR beta CDR3 regions. HTBI primers were used for first-round RT-PCR of the TCR CDR3. TCRdb itself ran the multiplex PCR reads through MiXCR, one entry per CDR3 protein. Of hundreds of thousands of distinct CDR3 sequences in the sample, roughly 14% are singletons; the top ten hold under 15%. The material sequenced was blood. Source of these receptors: a woman between 50 and 59 years old with Graves' ophthalmopathy.

This clonotype was seen repeatedly, ten times or more. CDR3 protein: CASSFGLAGPSTDTQYF. Here the CDR3 DNA reads TGTGCCAGCAGCTTCGGACTAGCGGGACCTAGCACAGATACGCAGTATTTT. The chain uses TRBV11-3 and TRBJ2-3; 12 nucleotides agree with TRBD2. J gave up 0 bases and V 3 bases, and 4 bases lay outside the gene matches. CDR1 and CDR2 (germline): SGHNT, YENEEA. The CDR3 length is 17 residues.

This clonotype occurred a few times. V and J are TRBV7-6 and TRBJ1-3, with D maybe TRBD1 (6 bases). Germline CDR1 reads SGHVS; CDR2 reads FNYEAQ. Trimming took 3 bases from V and 0 from J, leaving 12 bases between them. The CDR3 has 16 amino acids. CDR3 sequence: CASSFAEGGSGNTIYF. In DNA, the CDR3 is TGTGCCAGCAGCTTCGCGGAGGGGGGCTCTGGAAACACCATATATTTT. Variable domain in full (rest from reference TRBV7-6 and TRBJ1-3): GAGVSQSPRYKVTKRGQDVALRCDPISGHVSLYWYRQALGQGPEFLTYFNYEAQQDKSGLPNDRFSAERPEGSISTLTIQRTEQRDSAMYRCASSFAEGGSGNTIYFGEGSWLTVV.

Only a few counts were recorded for this clonotype. The chain links TRBV4-1 to TRBJ1-5; 12 nucleotides align to TRBD1. This CDR3 comprises 15 residues. Losses at the gene ends were 3 bases for V and 6 bases for J; bases not matched to a gene: 3. Germline loops: CDR1 MGHRA, CDR2 YSYEKL. The CDR3 spells CASSQGTGGGQPQHF. The CDR3 DNA is TGCGCCAGCAGCCAGGGGACAGGGGGCGGTCAGCCCCAGCATTTT.

This clonotype came up many times. V gene TRBV28 combines with J gene TRBJ1-1; D unclear. The CDR3 loop spans 13 amino acids. The V end was cut by 2 bases, the J end by 4 bases, with 8 bases between. The germline V gene encodes CDR1 MDHEN and CDR2 SYDVKM. The CDR3 region is CASSLPRVTEAFF. CDR3 DNA: TGTGCCAGCAGTTTACCAAGGGTCACTGAAGCTTTCTTT.

This clonotype was observed at least ten times. The chain combines TRBV30 with TRBJ1-2, with 7 bases matching TRBD1. The germline gives CDR1 GTSNPN, CDR2 SVGIG (reference sequence). The junction had 12 bases not matched to a gene; V was cut back by 1 base and J by 1 base. This CDR3 contains 17 residues. The DNA for the CDR3 is TGTGCCTGGAGTGCTGCATGGACAGGAGTCCTTAACTATGGCTACACCTTC. Amino acid sequence: CAWSAAWTGVLNYGYTF.

The table lists this clonotype with many counts. This CDR3 is CASSKAGDYEQYF. CDR3 coding DNA: TGTGCCAGCAGCAAGGCAGGGGACTACGAGCAGTACTTC. The rearrangement uses TRBV14 and TRBJ2-7, with D possibly TRBD1 on 6 matching bases. The CDR3 runs to 13 residues. V was pared by 5 bases and J by 3 bases, with 11 bases between. In germline, CDR1 is SGHDN, CDR2 FVKESK.

The chain couples TRBV28 to TRBJ2-1; 10 bases agree with TRBD1. From germline, CDR1 is MDHEN and CDR2 SYDVKM. J gave up 5 bases and V 6 bases, and 7 bases lay outside the gene matches. The CDR3 extends over 15 amino acids. The CDR3 DNA sequence: TGTGCCAGCAGACGTGACAGGGGGCCCAACAATGAGCAGTTCTTC. Its protein is CASRRDRGPNNEQFF.

On this clonotype itself: A much larger clone lies one base from this, so it may be a read error. This rearrangement joins TRBV28 to TRBJ1-1; TRBD1 agrees at 8 bases. The V gene end was trimmed by 4 bases and the J gene end by 3 bases; junction bases not matched to a gene: 4. Germline loops: CDR1 MDHEN, CDR2 SYDVKM. The CDR3 is 14 amino acids. The CDR3 DNA reads TGTGCCAGCAGTTACCGGGGACAGGACACTGAAGCTTTCTTT. This gives the protein CASSYRGQDTEAFF.

The chain recombines TRBV11-3 with TRBJ2-3, with 8 positions matching TRBD1. This CDR3 has 16 amino acids. V gave up 3 bases and J gave up 4 bases; unmatched junction bases: 9. Germline assignment: CDR1 SGHNT and CDR2 YENEEA. The CDR3 nucleotides read TGTGCCAGCAGCTTTCGGACAGGGCGGTCGGCAGATACGCAGTATTTT. Protein sequence: CASSFRTGRSADTQYF.

This clonotype was observed at least ten times. CDR3 protein: CASTLRGPQETQYF. CDR3 sequence (DNA): TGTGCCAGCACCCTCAGGGGTCCCCAAGAGACCCAGTACTTC. The rearrangement links TRBV7-9 to TRBJ2-5, with D possibly TRBD1 on 6 matching bases. Germline values: CDR1 SEHNR, CDR2 FQNEAQ (reference sequence). V was trimmed by 7 bases and J by 1 base, leaving 13 bases between them. The CDR3 totals 14 residues.

The rearrangement links TRBV7-9 to TRBJ2-2, with 9 bases fitting TRBD1. CDR3 length equals 17 residues. Germline V gene sequence: CDR1 SEHNR, CDR2 FQNEAQ (reference sequence). V lost 5 bases, J lost 6 bases, and 13 bases stayed unmatched. CDR3 amino acids: CASSLVGVQGAAGELFF. CDR3 in DNA: TGTGCCAGCAGCCTGGTCGGAGTACAGGGGGCGGCCGGGGAGCTGTTTTTT.

This clonotype was counted ten times or more. V is TRBV20-1 and J is TRBJ2-1; no clear D gene. V lost 1 base, J lost 10 bases, and 11 bases lay in between. Germline-derived CDR1 and CDR2 are DFQATT and SNEGSKA (reference sequence). The length of the CDR3 is 12 residues. The CDR3 DNA is TGCAGTGCTAGAGGACCCAGACGGGAGCAGTTCTTC. Protein: CSARGPRREQFF.

There are many counts of this clonotype. The DNA for the CDR3 is TGCAGTGCTCCCAGGGACAGGGGCCACAATGAGCAGTTCTTC. Protein product: CSAPRDRGHNEQFF. V gene TRBV20-1 combines with J gene TRBJ2-1; TRBD1 agrees at 10 bases. The CDR3 spans 14 residues. With 5 bases clipped from V and 5 bases from J, the junction kept 6 bases outside the gene matches. Germline V gene sequence: CDR1 DFQATT, CDR2 SNEGSKA (reference sequence).

A few counts support this clonotype. This chain uses TRBV3-1 with TRBJ2-3; 10 positions agree with TRBD2. J lost 4 bases, V lost 2 bases, and 9 bases had no gene match. CDR3 length equals 17 residues. The V gene's germline CDR1 is LGHDT and CDR2 YNNKEL (reference sequence). The CDR3 sequence: CASSQRLAGAVADTQYF. The CDR3 coding sequence is TGTGCCAGCAGCCAACGGCTAGCGGGAGCCGTAGCAGATACGCAGTATTTT.

This clonotype has only a few counts. The J gene is TRBJ2-2, the V gene TRBV7-3; 11 nucleotides match TRBD1. V lost 8 bases and J lost 4; bases outside the gene matches: 0. The CDR3 sequence is 13 residues long. In germline, CDR1 is SGHTA, CDR2 FQGTGA. The CDR3 DNA is TGTGCCAGCGGGACAGGGGGCACCGGGGAGCTGTTTTTT. Translated: CASGTGGTGELFF.

CDR3 sequence (DNA): TGCAGTGCTACTGGGCCACTAGATCTTTTCCCCTACGAGCAGTACTTC. Amino acids: CSATGPLDLFPYEQYF. V gene TRBV20-1 combines with J gene TRBJ2-7; tentatively, D is TRBD2 (5 bases). Germline V gene data show CDR1 as DFQATT and CDR2 as SNEGSKA (reference sequence). The CDR3 covers 16 residues. V was shortened by 4 bases and J by 2 bases, with 21 bases between the two germline ends.

This clonotype was recorded at least ten times. CDR3 region: CASKRSYNEQFF. CDR3 coding DNA: TGTGCCAGCAAACGATCCTACAATGAGCAGTTCTTC. The chain joins TRBV6-1 to TRBJ2-1; D is undetermined. CDR3 length: 12 amino acids. V dropped 7 bases and J dropped 1 base, with 5 bases sitting between them. Per the germline V gene, CDR1 is MNHNS and CDR2 is SASEGT.

This chain links TRBV9 with TRBJ2-2, with no clear D. Germline CDR1 reads SGDLS; CDR2 reads YYNGEE. The CDR3 has 12 residues. V lost 1 base to trimming and J lost 8 bases, with 6 bases between them. The CDR3 reads CASSVNAGELFF. The CDR3 region has the DNA TGTGCCAGCAGCGTAAACGCGGGGGAGCTGTTTTTT.

The V call is TRBV30, the J call TRBJ2-1; D call uncertain. CDR3 size: 11 residues. Germline-derived CDR1 and CDR2 are GTSNPN and SVGIG (reference sequence). V was clipped by 1 base and J by 8 bases, with 6 bases between them. The CDR3 sequence is CAWSALHEQFF. The CDR3 DNA follows: TGTGCCTGGAGTGCCCTGCATGAGCAGTTCTTC.

This clonotype has at least ten counts. The chain combines TRBV12-3 or TRBV12-4 with TRBJ2-1; TRBD2 matches at 8 bases. This CDR3 spans 15 amino acids. V trimming: 6 bases; J trimming: 2 bases; junction bases outside the gene matches: 6. CDR3 protein: CASSDGLAPYNEQFF. As DNA, the CDR3 is TGTGCCAGCAGCGACGGACTAGCTCCCTACAATGAGCAGTTCTTC.

This chain joins TRBV27 and TRBJ2-3, with no clear D. Between the trimmed V and J ends, which lost 2 bases and 0 bases, there was a span of 12 bases. CDR3 length equals 16 residues. The germline gives CDR1 MNHEY, CDR2 SMNVEV (reference sequence). The CDR3 nucleotides are TGTGCCAGCAGTTTACAGCCTAGATCTAGCACAGATACGCAGTATTTT. It yields the protein CASSLQPRSSTDTQYF.

This clonotype was observed many times. The junction does not match germline at one end; this may be a read error. CDR3: CAGSIDQGRNYEQYF. The DNA for the CDR3 is TGTGCCGGCAGCATAGACCAGGGACGGAACTACGAGCAGTACTTC. The chain has TRBV7-2 and TRBJ2-7; D might be TRBD1 or TRBD2, each matching 5 bases. CDR1 and CDR2 (germline): SGHTA, FQGNSA. The CDR3 runs to 15 residues.

In this sample, this clonotype turned up many times. The V gene is TRBV20-1, the J gene TRBJ2-1, with TRBD2 identical over 9 bases. The germline V gene encodes CDR1 DFQATT and CDR2 SNEGSKA (reference sequence). After removal of 0 bases from V and 5 bases from J, the junction contained 8 bases not matched to a gene. The CDR3 totals 16 residues. CDR3 amino acids: CSARDFSGRSHNEQFF. Written as DNA, the CDR3 is TGCAGTGCTAGAGATTTTAGCGGGAGATCCCACAATGAGCAGTTCTTC.

This clonotype was seen ten or more times. The chain links TRBV29-1 to TRBJ2-1; TRBD1 aligns across 7 bases. V shed 6 bases and J 3 bases; nucleotides not matched to a gene: 8. The CDR3 sequence is 14 residues long. The germline gives CDR1 SQVTM, CDR2 ANQGSEA. The CDR3 sequence is CSVGSGTDYNEQFF. For the CDR3, the DNA is TGCAGCGTCGGCTCCGGGACAGACTACAATGAGCAGTTCTTC.